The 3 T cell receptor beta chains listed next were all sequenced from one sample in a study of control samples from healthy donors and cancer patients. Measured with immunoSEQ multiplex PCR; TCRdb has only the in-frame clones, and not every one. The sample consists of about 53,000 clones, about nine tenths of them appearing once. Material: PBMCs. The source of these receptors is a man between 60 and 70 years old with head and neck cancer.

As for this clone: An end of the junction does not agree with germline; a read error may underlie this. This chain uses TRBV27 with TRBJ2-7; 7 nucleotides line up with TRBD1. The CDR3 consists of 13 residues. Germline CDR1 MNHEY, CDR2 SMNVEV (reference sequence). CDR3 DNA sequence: TGTGCCAGTAACGACAGGGACATTAGACGAGCAGACTTC. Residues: CASNDRDIRRADF.

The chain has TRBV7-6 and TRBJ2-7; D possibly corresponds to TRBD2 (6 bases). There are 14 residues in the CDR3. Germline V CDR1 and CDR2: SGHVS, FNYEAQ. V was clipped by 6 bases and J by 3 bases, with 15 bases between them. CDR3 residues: CASSPGTGDYEQYF. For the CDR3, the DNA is TGTGCCAGCAGTCCCGGGACGGGGGACTACGAGCAGTACTTC.

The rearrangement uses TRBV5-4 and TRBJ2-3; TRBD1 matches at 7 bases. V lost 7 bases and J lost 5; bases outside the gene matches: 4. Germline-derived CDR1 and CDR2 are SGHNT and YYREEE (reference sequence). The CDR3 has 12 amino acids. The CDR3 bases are TGTGCCAGCTCAACAGGGGTAGATACGCAGTATTTT. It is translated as CASSTGVDTQYF.